The source of this T cell receptor beta chain is a study of Tregs in tolerant kidney transplant recipients. Points from the study as a whole: Biological reproducibility was not directly addressed in this study. Donor-specific Treg expansion exceeded global Treg expansion in tolerant patients, suggesting antigen drive. Few patients were studied, so findings need validation in larger groups.

V dropped 0 bases and J dropped 10 bases, with 13 bases sitting between them. Germline values: CDR1 SGHNT, CDR2 YYREEE (reference sequence). The CDR3 is 13 amino acids. To note about this clone: Its specificity is unknown.

Repertoires were generated with immunoSEQ multiplex PCR, while TCRdb's copy carries only in-frame clones and drops some. The repertoire holds 95,000 to 120,000 clones, with roughly 89% as singletons. Sequencing was performed on CD4+ T cells from blood, taken before the transplant. This chain uses TRBV5-4 with TRBJ1-1; D not certain. This receptor was identified in a human donor who received a combined kidney and bone marrow transplant. The CDR3 DNA follows: TGTGCCAGCAGCTTGGCCGGTGTTTCTGGAGCTTTCTTT. Translating it yields CASSLAGVSGAFF.